A single T cell receptor beta chain is shown here with its context. The sample originates from a study of cytomegalovirus exposure and HLA in healthy donors. Trimming pared 7 bases from V and 9 bases from J, leaving 10 bases between. The CDR3 runs 11 residues. CDR1 and CDR2 from the germline V gene are MNHNS and SASEGT. Use of 60 Vbeta and 13 Jbeta primers characterized the PCR. The assay was immunoSEQ multiplex PCR, and TCRdb's table has in-frame clones only and misses some. The sample consists of about 250,000 clones, roughly 84% of them appearing once. The clonotype originates from a girl aged 2 to 9 in good health and CMV-seronegative. Sequenced: PBMCs. The gene calls are TRBV6-1 and TRBJ2-1; weak D call: TRBD2 (6 bases). Here the CDR3 DNA reads TGTGCCAGCACTACTAGCAGTGAGCAGTTCTTC. Amino acid sequence: CASTTSSEQFF.